The rows below give T cell receptor beta chains drawn from one sample of a study of blood T cell repertoires in COVID-19. Method: immunoSEQ multiplex PCR; TCRdb's copy keeps in-frame clones and lacks some. The table shows about 33,000 clones, with 85% to 90% occurring only once. Material: peripheral blood. These receptors originate from a human donor in a cohort sampled during active COVID-19. Both conserved end residues are part of each CDR3. Each record gives: clone size, J gene, V gene, CDR3 protein. Clone size is given for some rows only: seen once, a few or many times, or a class if the clone is expanded.

size: -
J: TRBJ1-5
V: TRBV10-3
CDR3: CAISGDRANQPQHF

size: -
J: TRBJ2-1
V: TRBV20-1
CDR3: CSASPGLAGEVEQFF

size: -
J: TRBJ1-2
V: TRBV20-1
CDR3: CSARGLDGYTF

size: -
J: TRBJ2-7
V: TRBV5-4
CDR3: CASSLPGGEQYF

size: -
J: TRBJ1-5
V: TRBV3-1/TRBV3-2
CDR3: CASSQVTGQPQHF

size: -
J: TRBJ2-7
V: TRBV6-5
CDR3: CASSYGTSGYEQYF

size: once
J: TRBJ2-3
V: TRBV6-5
CDR3: CASSLGLAGDTQYF

size: -
J: TRBJ1-5
V: TRBV4-1
CDR3: CASSQDETGRQPQHF

size: -
J: TRBJ2-5
V: TRBV24-1
CDR3: CATSVHSARQETQYF

size: -
J: TRBJ2-5
V: TRBV29-1
CDR3: CSGQLAGGETQYF

size: -
J: TRBJ2-5
V: TRBV5-1
CDR3: CASSFGPGGETQYF

size: -
J: TRBJ2-1
V: TRBV29-1
CDR3: CSVGTSGYNEQFF

size: -
J: TRBJ1-5
V: TRBV28
CDR3: CASCPPREDQPQHF

size: -
J: TRBJ1-2
V: TRBV19
CDR3: CASSIEAGDAYGYTF

size: -
J: TRBJ2-2
V: TRBV18
CDR3: CASSPTGTGRSGELFF

size: -
J: TRBJ2-2
V: TRBV6-6
CDR3: CASSGQGAIGELFF

size: -
J: TRBJ2-7
V: TRBV3-1/TRBV3-2
CDR3: CATRRGVYEQYF

size: -
J: TRBJ2-7
V: TRBV6-6
CDR3: CASSISRHEQYF

size: -
J: TRBJ2-1
V: TRBV19
CDR3: CASSNSGGAYNEQFF

size: once
J: TRBJ2-3
V: TRBV5-1
CDR3: CASSVGRLTDTQYF

size: -
J: TRBJ2-7
V: TRBV5-1
CDR3: CASSPGDIYEQYF

size: -
J: TRBJ2-7
V: TRBV9
CDR3: CASSVRGLASGVHEQYF

size: -
J: TRBJ2-5
V: TRBV4-1
CDR3: CASSQGLRGGQETQYF

size: -
J: TRBJ1-2
V: TRBV13
CDR3: CASSGGRGRTVTNYGYTF

size: -
J: TRBJ2-3
V: TRBV18
CDR3: CASSKLLADTQYF

size: -
J: TRBJ2-5
V: TRBV11-1
CDR3: CASSKRGHLQETQYF

size: once
J: TRBJ2-1
V: TRBV6-2/TRBV6-3
CDR3: CASSYGTSGRLNEQFF

size: -
J: TRBJ2-2
V: TRBV11-2
CDR3: CASSLPGYLAVGGTGELFF

size: -
J: TRBJ2-3
V: TRBV9
CDR3: CASSVTGGDTQYF

size: -
J: TRBJ2-1
V: TRBV9
CDR3: CASSGIVNEQFF

size: -
J: TRBJ1-6
V: TRBV27
CDR3: CASSPLGGTDHSPLHF

size: -
J: TRBJ2-2
V: TRBV3-1/TRBV3-2
CDR3: CASSRSLTRGGVIGELFF

size: -
J: TRBJ2-3
V: TRBV4-1
CDR3: CASTEQGREGDTQYF

size: few
J: TRBJ2-1
V: TRBV7-3
CDR3: CASSFDGGGHNEQFF

size: -
J: TRBJ2-1
V: TRBV7-9
CDR3: CASSATGGLNNEQFF

size: -
J: TRBJ1-2
V: TRBV28
CDR3: CASSLQAASNYGYTF

size: -
J: TRBJ2-3
V: TRBV3-1/TRBV3-2
CDR3: CASSRLADTQYF

size: -
J: TRBJ2-3
V: TRBV7-2
CDR3: CASSPRRTTHLGDTQYF

size: once
J: TRBJ2-7
V: TRBV28
CDR3: CASSFDTGTGEQYF

size: -
J: TRBJ2-7
V: TRBV18
CDR3: CASSPGFYEQYF

size: -
J: TRBJ2-7
V: TRBV4-1
CDR3: CASSQDRQTYEQYF

size: -
J: TRBJ1-5
V: TRBV2
CDR3: CASSAFTGALDYSNQPQHF

size: -
J: TRBJ2-1
V: TRBV5-6
CDR3: CASSPGQGLGNEQFF

size: -
J: TRBJ2-3
V: TRBV19
CDR3: CASSAALGRGNTDTQYF

size: once
J: TRBJ2-2
V: TRBV6-6
CDR3: CASRGQGAAGELFF

size: -
J: TRBJ2-1
V: TRBV9
CDR3: CASSPSGREDEQFF

size: -
J: TRBJ2-7
V: TRBV7-6
CDR3: CASSFSGRGGYEQYF

size: -
J: TRBJ2-2
V: TRBV7-2
CDR3: CASSFLPGLAPTGELFF